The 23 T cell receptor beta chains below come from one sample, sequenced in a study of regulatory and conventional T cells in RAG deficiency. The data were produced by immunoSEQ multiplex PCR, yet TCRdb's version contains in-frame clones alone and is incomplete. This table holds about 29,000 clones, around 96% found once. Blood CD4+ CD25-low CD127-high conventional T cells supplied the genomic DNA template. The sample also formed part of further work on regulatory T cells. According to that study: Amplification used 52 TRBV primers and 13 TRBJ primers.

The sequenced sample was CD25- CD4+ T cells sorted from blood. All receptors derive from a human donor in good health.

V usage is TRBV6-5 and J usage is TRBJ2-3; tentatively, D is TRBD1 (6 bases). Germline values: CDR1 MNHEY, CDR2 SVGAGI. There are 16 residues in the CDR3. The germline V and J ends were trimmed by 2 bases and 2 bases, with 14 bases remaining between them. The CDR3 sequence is CASSYALGAYTDTQYF. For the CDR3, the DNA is TGTGCCAGCAGTTACGCGCTGGGGGCCTACACAGATACGCAGTATTTT.

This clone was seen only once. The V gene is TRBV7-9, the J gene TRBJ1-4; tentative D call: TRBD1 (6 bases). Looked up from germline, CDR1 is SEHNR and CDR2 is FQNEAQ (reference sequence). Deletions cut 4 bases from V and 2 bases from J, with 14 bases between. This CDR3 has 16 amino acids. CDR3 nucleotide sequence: TGTGCCAGCAGCTCGATGACAGGCCGCACTAATGAAAAACTGTTTTTT. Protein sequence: CASSSMTGRTNEKLFF. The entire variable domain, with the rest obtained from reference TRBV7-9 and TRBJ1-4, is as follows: DTGVSQNPRHKITKRGQNVTFRCDPISEHNRLYWYRQTLGQGPEFLTYFQNEAQLEKSRLLSDRFSAERPKGSFSTLEIQRTEQGDSAMYLCASSSMTGRTNEKLFFGSGTQLSVL.

In nucleotides, the CDR3 is TGTGCCAGCAGCTTCATACCCAGCGGGACTCCCTACGAGCAGTACTTC. Protein: CASSFIPSGTPYEQYF. The chain recombines TRBV11-2 with TRBJ2-7, with 7 bases aligning to TRBD2. Unmatched junction bases numbered 10, after V lost 3 bases and J lost 2 bases. The germline CDR1 and CDR2 sequences are SGHAT and FQNNGV. The CDR3 extends over 16 amino acids.

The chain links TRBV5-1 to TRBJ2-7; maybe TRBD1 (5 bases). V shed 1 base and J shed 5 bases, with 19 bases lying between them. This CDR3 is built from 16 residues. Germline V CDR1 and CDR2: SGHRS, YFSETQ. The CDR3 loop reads CASSLQGVLLPHEQYF. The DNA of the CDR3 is TGCGCCAGCAGCTTGCAGGGCGTCCTACTTCCCCACGAGCAGTACTTC.

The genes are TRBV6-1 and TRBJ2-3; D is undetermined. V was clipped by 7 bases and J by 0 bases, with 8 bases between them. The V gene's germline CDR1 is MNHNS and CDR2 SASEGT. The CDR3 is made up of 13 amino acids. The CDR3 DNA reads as TGTGCCAGCACCACATGGAGCACAGATACGCAGTATTTT. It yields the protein CASTTWSTDTQYF.

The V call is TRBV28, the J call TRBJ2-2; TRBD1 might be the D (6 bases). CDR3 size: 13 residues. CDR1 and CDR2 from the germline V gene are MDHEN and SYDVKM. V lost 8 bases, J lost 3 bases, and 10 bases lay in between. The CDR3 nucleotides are TGTGCCAGCCTGGACAGAGACACCGGGGAGCTGTTTTTT. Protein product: CASLDRDTGELFF.

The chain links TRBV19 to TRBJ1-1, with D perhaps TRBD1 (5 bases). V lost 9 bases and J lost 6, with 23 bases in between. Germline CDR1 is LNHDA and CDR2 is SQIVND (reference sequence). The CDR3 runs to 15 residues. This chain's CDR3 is CASRTGPGTGPEAFF. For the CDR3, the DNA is TGTGCCAGCCGTACAGGACCCGGAACAGGCCCTGAAGCTTTCTTT.

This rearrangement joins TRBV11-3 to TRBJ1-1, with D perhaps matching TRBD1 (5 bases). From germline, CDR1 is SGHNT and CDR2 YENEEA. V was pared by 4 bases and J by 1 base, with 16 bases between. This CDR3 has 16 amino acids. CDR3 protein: CASSSGRDGGNTEAFF. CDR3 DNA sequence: TGTGCCAGCAGCTCAGGGAGGGATGGAGGGAACACTGAAGCTTTCTTT.

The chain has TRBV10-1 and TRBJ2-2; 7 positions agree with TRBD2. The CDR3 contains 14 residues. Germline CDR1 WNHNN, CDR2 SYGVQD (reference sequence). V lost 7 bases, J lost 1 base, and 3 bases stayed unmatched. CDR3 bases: TGCGCCAGCAAGCCTAGCGGGAACACCGGGGAGCTGTTTTTT. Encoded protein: CASKPSGNTGELFF.

CDR3 coding DNA: TGTGCCAGCACCGAGACAGGGGTCTATGGCTACACCTTC. The encoded protein is CASTETGVYGYTF. This chain connects TRBV5-4 to TRBJ1-2, with 8 bases identical to TRBD1. The germline CDR1 and CDR2 sequences are SGHNT and YYREEE (reference sequence). The trim removed 6 bases at V and 4 bases at J, leaving 5 bases unmatched. The CDR3 is 13 residues long.

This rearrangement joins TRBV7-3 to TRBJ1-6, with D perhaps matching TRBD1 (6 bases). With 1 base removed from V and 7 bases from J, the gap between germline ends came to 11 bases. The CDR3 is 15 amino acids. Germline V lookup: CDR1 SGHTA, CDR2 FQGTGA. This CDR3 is CASSLRGGWNSPLHF. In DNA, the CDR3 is TGTGCCAGCAGCTTAAGAGGGGGATGGAATTCACCCCTCCACTTT.

The CDR3 protein is CASSPNGQGAAYEQYF. The DNA for the CDR3 is TGTGCCAGCAGCCCCAACGGACAGGGGGCTGCGTACGAGCAGTACTTC. The chain combines TRBV5-6 with TRBJ2-7; 11 bases agree with TRBD1. V shed 4 bases, J shed 4 bases, and the junction held 10 bases outside the gene matches. CDR1 is SGHDT and CDR2 is YYEEEE in the germline V gene. The CDR3 is made up of 16 amino acids.

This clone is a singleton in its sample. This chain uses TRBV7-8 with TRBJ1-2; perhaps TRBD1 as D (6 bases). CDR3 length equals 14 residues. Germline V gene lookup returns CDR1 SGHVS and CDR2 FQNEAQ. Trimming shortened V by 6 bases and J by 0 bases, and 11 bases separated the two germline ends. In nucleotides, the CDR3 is TGTGCCAGCAGTCGGACAGAAACTAACTATGGCTACACCTTC. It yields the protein CASSRTETNYGYTF.

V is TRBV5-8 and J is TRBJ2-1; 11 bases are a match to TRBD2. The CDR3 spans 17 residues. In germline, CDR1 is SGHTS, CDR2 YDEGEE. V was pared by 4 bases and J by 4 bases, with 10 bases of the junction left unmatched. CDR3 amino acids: CASSPDGTSGQYNEQFF. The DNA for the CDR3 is TGTGCCAGCAGCCCCGACGGGACTAGCGGACAATACAATGAGCAGTTCTTC.

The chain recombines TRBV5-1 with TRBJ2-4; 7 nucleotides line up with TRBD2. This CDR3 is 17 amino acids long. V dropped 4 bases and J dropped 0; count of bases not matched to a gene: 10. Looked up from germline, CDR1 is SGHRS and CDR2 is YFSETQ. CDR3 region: CASSTGNGGGAKNIQYF. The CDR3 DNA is TGCGCCAGCAGCACCGGGAATGGGGGGGGAGCCAAAAACATTCAGTACTTC.

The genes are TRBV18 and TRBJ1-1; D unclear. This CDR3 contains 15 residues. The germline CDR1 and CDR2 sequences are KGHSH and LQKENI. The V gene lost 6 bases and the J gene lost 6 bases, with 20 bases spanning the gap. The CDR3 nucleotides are TGTGCCAGCTCTCTAAGGTCCGGCCCAGGCGCTGAAGCTTTCTTT. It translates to CASSLRSGPGAEAFF.

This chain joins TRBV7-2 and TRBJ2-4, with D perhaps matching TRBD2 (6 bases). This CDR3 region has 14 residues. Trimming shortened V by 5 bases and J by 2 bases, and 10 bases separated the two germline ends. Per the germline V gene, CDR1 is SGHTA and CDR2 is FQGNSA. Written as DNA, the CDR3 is TGTGCCAGCAGCCCAGGAGGGTCCAAAAACATTCAGTACTTC. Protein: CASSPGGSKNIQYF.

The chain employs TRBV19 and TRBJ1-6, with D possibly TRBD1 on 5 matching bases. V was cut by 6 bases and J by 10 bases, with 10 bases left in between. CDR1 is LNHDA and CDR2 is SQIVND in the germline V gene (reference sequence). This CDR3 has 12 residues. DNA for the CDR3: TGTGCCAGTAGCGGGGGGGGGTCACCCCTCCACTTT. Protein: CASSGGGSPLHF.

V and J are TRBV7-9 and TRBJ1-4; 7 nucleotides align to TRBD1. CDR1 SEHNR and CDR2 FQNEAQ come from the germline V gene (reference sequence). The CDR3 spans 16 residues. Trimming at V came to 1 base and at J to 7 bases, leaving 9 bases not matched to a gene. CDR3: CASSLGTGDFREKLFF. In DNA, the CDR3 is TGTGCCAGCAGCTTAGGGACAGGCGACTTCCGTGAAAAACTGTTTTTT.

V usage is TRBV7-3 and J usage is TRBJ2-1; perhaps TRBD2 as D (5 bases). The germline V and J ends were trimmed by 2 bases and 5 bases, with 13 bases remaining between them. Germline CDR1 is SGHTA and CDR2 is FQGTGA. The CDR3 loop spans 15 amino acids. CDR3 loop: CASSLWPGRDNEQFF. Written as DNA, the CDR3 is TGTGCCAGCAGCTTATGGCCGGGAAGAGACAATGAGCAGTTCTTC. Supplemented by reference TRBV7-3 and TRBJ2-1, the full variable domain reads GAGVSQTPSNKVTEKGKYVELRCDPISGHTALYWYRQSLGQGPEFLIYFQGTGAADDSGLPNDRFFAVRPEGSVSTLKIQRTERGDSAVYLCASSLWPGRDNEQFFGPGTRLTVL.

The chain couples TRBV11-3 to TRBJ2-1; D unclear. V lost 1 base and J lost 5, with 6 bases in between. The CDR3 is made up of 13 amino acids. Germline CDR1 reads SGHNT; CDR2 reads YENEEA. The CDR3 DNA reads TGTGCCAGCAGCTTAGGCGCCAACAATGAGCAGTTCTTC. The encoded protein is CASSLGANNEQFF.

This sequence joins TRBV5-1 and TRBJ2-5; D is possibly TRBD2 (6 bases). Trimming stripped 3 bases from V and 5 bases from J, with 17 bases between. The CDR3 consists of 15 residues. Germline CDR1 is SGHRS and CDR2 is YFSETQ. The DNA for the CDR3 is TGCGCCAGCAGCTCCGGGACTTCGGCGGGTGAGACCCAGTACTTC. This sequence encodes CASSSGTSAGETQYF. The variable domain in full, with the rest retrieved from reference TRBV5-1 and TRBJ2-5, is KAGVTQTPRYLIKTRGQQVTLSCSPISGHRSVSWYQQTPGQGLQFLFEYFSETQRNKGNFPGRFSGRQFSNSRSEMNVSTLELGDSALYLCASSSGTSAGETQYFGPGTRLLVL.

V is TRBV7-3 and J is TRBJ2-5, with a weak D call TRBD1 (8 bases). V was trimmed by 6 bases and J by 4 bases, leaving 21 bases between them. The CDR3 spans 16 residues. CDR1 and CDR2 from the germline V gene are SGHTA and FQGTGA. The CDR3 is CASRSPYRGGGETQYF. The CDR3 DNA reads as TGTGCCAGCAGGTCTCCATACAGGGGGGGAGGAGAGACCCAGTACTTC.